This TCR beta chain appears in the sequencing data of a study of cytomegalovirus exposure and HLA in healthy donors. The CDR3 extends over 14 amino acids. The V end was cut by 4 bases, the J end by 2 bases, with 12 bases between. Germline loops: CDR1 MGHRA, CDR2 YSYEKL. Note on this clone: Its antigen is still unknown.

PCR employed 60 Vbeta and 13 Jbeta primers. The protocol was immunoSEQ multiplex PCR, while the TCRdb copy is restricted to in-frame clones and leaves out a portion. The sample holds about 110,000 clones, approximately 82% seen once. Points from the study as a whole: In a later analysis, the majority of CMV-associated beta chains seemingly showed HLA restriction.

The clonotype originates from a man aged 25-45 years in good health and CMV-seropositive. Sequenced: PBMCs. This chain connects TRBV4-1 to TRBJ2-7; D is uncertain. CDR3 coding DNA: TGCGCCAGCAGCCCGATCCGGCAGGCCTACGAGCAGTACTTC. Its protein is CASSPIRQAYEQYF.